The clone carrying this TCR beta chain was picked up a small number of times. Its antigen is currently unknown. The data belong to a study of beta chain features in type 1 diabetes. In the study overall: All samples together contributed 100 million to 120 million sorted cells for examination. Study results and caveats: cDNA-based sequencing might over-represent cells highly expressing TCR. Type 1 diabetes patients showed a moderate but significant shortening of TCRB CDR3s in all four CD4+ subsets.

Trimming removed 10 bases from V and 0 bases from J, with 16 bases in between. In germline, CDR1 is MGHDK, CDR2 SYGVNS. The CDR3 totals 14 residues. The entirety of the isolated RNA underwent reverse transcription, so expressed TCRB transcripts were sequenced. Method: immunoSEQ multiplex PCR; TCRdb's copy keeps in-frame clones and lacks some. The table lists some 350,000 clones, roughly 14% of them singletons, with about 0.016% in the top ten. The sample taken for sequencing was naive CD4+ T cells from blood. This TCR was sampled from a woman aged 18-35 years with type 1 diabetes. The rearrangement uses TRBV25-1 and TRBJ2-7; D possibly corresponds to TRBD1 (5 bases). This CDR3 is CATGCRVSSYEQYV. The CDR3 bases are TGTGCCACCGGGTGCAGGGTGAGCTCCTACGAGCAGTACGTC.